The clone carrying this T cell receptor beta chain was counted many times. Germline CDR1 SGHRS, CDR2 YFSETQ. The CDR3 runs 17 residues. Trimming pared 0 bases from V and 4 bases from J, leaving 17 bases between. One entry per CDR3 protein results from TCRdb running MiXCR on the 5' RACE reads. Of about 120,000 distinct CDR3 sequences listed, 3.2% are singletons. This sample is drawn from a study of neurological immune-mediated disorders. The V gene is TRBV5-1, the J gene TRBJ1-3, with D unresolved. The TCR was taken from a woman aged 25 to 39 with multiple sclerosis. Input material: PBMCs. The CDR3 loop is CASSLAVGAQRGNTIYF. CDR3 nucleotides: TGCGCCAGCAGCTTGGCCGTCGGAGCCCAGCGGGGAAACACCATATATTTT.